These T cell receptor beta chains were read from a single sample in a study of Ad26.COV2.S vaccination and SARS-CoV-2 variants. Sequencing was performed with immunoSEQ multiplex PCR; in TCRdb, only in-frame clones are kept and a portion is missing. The repertoire includes a few hundred thousand clones, 70% to 90% of them detected once, and nearly 3% sits in the top ten. The material was peripheral blood, obtained in a trial of Ad26.COV2.S vaccine versus placebo. The receptors shown here come from a person aged 18 to 59 who received the Ad26.COV2.S COVID-19 vaccine or a placebo. The CDR3 runs from the conserved cysteine through the conserved F or W. D genes are given only for firm matches. Only part of the rows carry a size: once, few, many, or a class if the clone is expanded.

TRBJ2-3	-	TRBD1	TRBV24-1	TGTGCCACCAAGGGGGCCTTGACAGATACGCAGTATTTT	CATKGALTDTQYF
TRBJ1-6	-	-	TRBV5-1	TGCGCCAGCAGCTTGGATCCAAGGACAGCTAATAATTCACCCCTCCACTTT	CASSLDPRTANNSPLHF
TRBJ2-3	-	TRBD2	TRBV4-3	TGCGCCAGCAGCCGGCTAGCGGGAGAATCGGGGAACACAGATACGCAGTATTTT	CASSRLAGESGNTDTQYF
TRBJ2-1	-	-	TRBV11-2	TGTGCCAGCAGCTTAGGGGTGGGAGCATCCTACAATGAGCAGTTCTTC	CASSLGVGASYNEQFF
TRBJ2-5	-	TRBD2	TRBV5-6	TGTGCCAGCAGCTTCCAGACTAGCATCGAGACCCAGTACTTC	CASSFQTSIETQYF
TRBJ2-1	-	-	TRBV6-5	TGTGCCAGCAGTTACTCACTATGGGACGGTAAGGAGCAGTTCTTC	CASSYSLWDGKEQFF
TRBJ1-5	few	-	TRBV3-1/TRBV3-2	TGTGCCAGCAGCCACTCCGGATATAGCAATCAGCCCCAGCATTTT	CASSHSGYSNQPQHF
TRBJ2-2	-	-	TRBV11-1	TGTGCCAGCAGCTTAGCGCCGCGGGTGGTCGCCGGGGAGCTGTTTTTT	CASSLAPRVVAGELFF
TRBJ1-1	-	TRBD1	TRBV6-2/TRBV6-3	TGTGCCAGCAGTTACTCGGGACAGAAAGCTTTCTTT	CASSYSGQKAFF
TRBJ2-7	-	TRBD2	TRBV5-4	TGTGCCAGCGGGGGGGGTCCCTCCTACGAGCAGTACTTC	CASGGGPSYEQYF
TRBJ1-3	-	-	TRBV4-3	TGCGCCAGCAGCCAAGACAGCGACTCTGGAAACACCATATATTTT	CASSQDSDSGNTIYF
TRBJ2-3	-	-	TRBV24-1	TGTGCCACGGGGGCTGCGGGCACAGATACGCAGTATTTT	CATGAAGTDTQYF
TRBJ1-2	-	TRBD1	TRBV3-1/TRBV3-2	TGTGCCAGCAGCCAAGACGGACAGGTCTATGGCTACACCTTC	CASSQDGQVYGYTF
TRBJ1-2	-	-	TRBV7-6	TGTGCCAGCAGCCCCTACCCGACCCGGGAGGATGGCTACACCTTC	CASSPYPTREDGYTF
TRBJ2-2	once	-	TRBV7-9	TGTGCCAGCAGCTTAGCCGCAGGAAGAAGGACCGGGGAGCTGTTTTTT	CASSLAAGRRTGELFF
TRBJ1-2	-	TRBD1	TRBV27	TGTGCCAGCAGTTTACAAGGGGGCACTGGCTACACCTTC	CASSLQGGTGYTF
TRBJ2-1	-	TRBD2	TRBV6-6	TGTGCCAGCAGTCTACGGGAGGGCCCGAGCTCCTACAATGAGCAGTTCTTC	CASSLREGPSSYNEQFF
TRBJ2-3	-	TRBD2	TRBV24-1	TGTGCCACCAGTGATCCAACCCCTCCCGGGAGGGCCTCAGTAGATACGCAGTATTTT	CATSDPTPPGRASVDTQYF
TRBJ1-1	-	-	TRBV9	TGTGCCAGCAGCGGAGACGTTCCCCGGGAGGGTGAAGCTTTCTTT	CASSGDVPREGEAFF
TRBJ2-7	once	TRBD1	TRBV5-5	TGTGCCAGCAGCTTTTCCGGGACAGGGGTAGGCTACGAGCAGTACTTC	CASSFSGTGVGYEQYF
TRBJ2-3	-	-	TRBV11-3	TGTGCCAGCAGCCAAGGATCTACAGATACGCAGTATTTT	CASSQGSTDTQYF
TRBJ2-1	-	-	TRBV6-6	TGTGCCAGCACCGACCCGACCCTTGGTGAGCAGTTCTTC	CASTDPTLGEQFF
TRBJ2-7	-	-	TRBV5-1	TGCGCCAGCAGCGGGGGACAACTCTACGAGCAGTACTTC	CASSGGQLYEQYF
TRBJ2-2	few	TRBD1	TRBV5-1	TGCGCCAGCAGCTTGGAGGGGACAGGGACCGGGGAGCTGTTTTTT	CASSLEGTGTGELFF
TRBJ1-5	-	-	TRBV6-6	TGTGCCAGCAGCCACCGGGACACCCATCAGCCCCAGCATTTT	CASSHRDTHQPQHF
TRBJ1-1	-	TRBD1	TRBV7-9	TGTGCCAGCAGCTTAAACAGGGGGAACACTGAAGCTTTCTTT	CASSLNRGNTEAFF
TRBJ2-1	-	TRBD2	TRBV5-4	TGTGCCAGCAGTTGGACTAGCGGGGGCTCTTGGAATGAGCAGTTCTTC	CASSWTSGGSWNEQFF
TRBJ2-1	-	TRBD2	TRBV7-9	TGTGCCAGCAGAAAGGGGCTAGCGGGAGGGAACAATGAGCAGTTCTTC	CASRKGLAGGNNEQFF
TRBJ1-6	few	-	TRBV5-4	TGTGCCAGCAGCTTACAGGGCGGGGATTCACCCCTCCACTTT	CASSLQGGDSPLHF
TRBJ2-4	-	TRBD1	TRBV6-4	TGTGCCAGGGAAGGGGGCCGGGACATTCAGTACTTC	CAREGGRDIQYF
TRBJ1-2	-	TRBD1	TRBV5-1	TGCGCCAGCAGCTTGGCCGTGGACAGGGTCGGTGGCTACACCTTC	CASSLAVDRVGGYTF
TRBJ2-3	-	-	TRBV3-1/TRBV3-2	TGTGCCAGTCGCCGGGAATCAGTCCCAGATACGCAGTATTTT	CASRRESVPDTQYF
TRBJ2-2	-	TRBD2	TRBV6-5	TGTGCCAGCAGCCGACTAGCGGGGGGCGGGGAGCTGTTTTTT	CASSRLAGGGELFF
TRBJ2-1	-	-	TRBV7-2	TGTGCCAGCAGCTTGGGACCGGGGAATGAGCAGTTCTTC	CASSLGPGNEQFF
TRBJ2-3	few	-	TRBV9	TGTGCCAGCAGCCCGGAGGGAAGCACAGATACGCAGTATTTT	CASSPEGSTDTQYF